These 28 T cell receptor beta chains were all obtained from the same sample, sequenced in a study of blood T cell repertoires in COVID-19. Clones were sequenced by immunoSEQ multiplex PCR, and TCRdb holds only the in-frame ones, with some missing. The repertoire includes under 45,000 clones, approximately 89% of them detected once, and approximately 40% sits in the top ten. Source material: peripheral blood. The receptors were sampled from a man in his 60s with active or convalescent COVID-19.

V gene TRBV30 combines with J gene TRBJ2-5, with 7 bases lining up with TRBD2. V trimming: 3 bases; J trimming: 2 bases; junction bases outside the gene matches: 9. Germline V CDR1 and CDR2: GTSNPN, SVGIG (reference sequence). CDR3 length: 15 residues. CDR3 coding DNA: TGTGCCTGGAGCCCGGGACTAACGGGGCAAGAGACCCAGTACTTC. Its protein product is CAWSPGLTGQETQYF.

The chain is built from TRBV10-3 and TRBJ2-1; D gene unclear. The germline CDR1 and CDR2 sequences are ENHRY and SYGVKD. The CDR3 spans 12 residues. The V and J ends lost 1 base and 5 bases respectively, with 3 bases between them. The CDR3 region has the DNA TGTGCCATCAGTGAGTTAGACAATGAGCAGTTCTTC. Protein sequence: CAISELDNEQFF.

This clone was detected once. This chain connects TRBV15 to TRBJ1-1; 7 bases agree with TRBD1. The CDR3 has 15 residues. The V segment lost 5 bases and the J segment 1 base; nucleotides outside the gene matches: 7. Germline assignment: CDR1 LNHNV and CDR2 YYDKDF (reference sequence). The CDR3 nucleotides are TGTGCCACCAGCCACCCGGGACAGAAGAACACTGAAGCTTTCTTT. Encoded protein: CATSHPGQKNTEAFF.

The chain joins TRBV28 to TRBJ1-3, with D hard to call. Germline V CDR1 and CDR2: MDHEN, SYDVKM. This CDR3 region has 12 residues. V lost 5 bases and J 4 bases, leaving 6 bases between the germline ends. CDR3 protein: CASSSLGNTIYF. CDR3 DNA sequence: TGTGCCAGCAGTAGCTTAGGAAACACCATATATTTT.

The V gene is TRBV5-6, the J gene TRBJ2-3; 9 nucleotides line up with TRBD2. The ends lost 2 bases at V and 6 bases at J; junction bases unmatched: 7. CDR1 and CDR2 from the germline V gene are SGHDT and YYEEEE. The CDR3 totals 15 residues. CDR3 in amino acids: CASSFESSGTDTQYF. CDR3 nucleotides: TGTGCCAGCAGCTTTGAATCTAGCGGGACCGATACGCAGTATTTT.

The chain has TRBV7-2 and TRBJ1-1; D unresolved. Looked up from germline, CDR1 is SGHTA and CDR2 is FQGNSA. There are 16 residues in the CDR3. The ends were cut back, 3 bases at V and 1 base at J, with 15 bases in the middle. Here the CDR3 reads CASSFAGELRNTEAFF. The DNA of the CDR3 is TGTGCCAGCAGCTTCGCAGGTGAACTCAGGAACACTGAAGCTTTCTTT. The full variable domain, completed using reference TRBV7-2 and TRBJ1-1, is GAGVSQSPSNKVTEKGKDVELRCDPISGHTALYWYRQSLGQGLEFLIYFQGNSAPDKSGLPSDRFSAERTGGSVSTLTIQRTQQEDSAVYLCASSFAGELRNTEAFFGQGTRLTVV.

The chain recombines TRBV5-5 with TRBJ1-2, with no clear D. Germline CDR1 is SGHKS and CDR2 is YYEKEE (reference sequence). The CDR3 has 14 residues. The V end lost 0 bases, the J end lost 6 bases, and 12 bases lay between the germline ends. The CDR3 loop is CASSLEWSLDGYTF. DNA of the CDR3: TGTGCCAGCAGCTTGGAATGGAGTCTGGATGGCTACACCTTC.

This clone appeared once. This rearrangement joins TRBV6-7 to TRBJ1-6; D may be TRBD1 (5 bases). TRBV6-7 is flagged as an ORF with uncertain function. V lost 9 bases, J lost 0 bases, and 12 bases lay in between. The CDR3 extends over 15 amino acids. The CDR3 is CARGRRSSYNSPLHF. The CDR3 DNA reads TGTGCCAGGGGGCGCAGGAGCTCCTATAATTCACCCCTCCACTTT.

The chain has TRBV4-1 and TRBJ1-5; no clear D. The CDR3 consists of 16 residues. The V gene lost 1 base and the J gene lost 3 bases, with 13 bases spanning the gap. Germline V CDR1 and CDR2: MGHRA, YSYEKL. The CDR3 is CASSQGSPSNNQPQHF. Here the CDR3 DNA reads TGCGCCAGCAGCCAAGGGAGCCCTTCTAACAATCAGCCCCAGCATTTT.

This clone was seen only once. V and J are TRBV30 and TRBJ2-3; D is perhaps TRBD1 (6 bases). CDR1 is GTSNPN, CDR2 SVGIG, per germline (reference sequence). V lost 0 bases and J 3 bases, leaving 10 bases between the germline ends. The CDR3 totals 14 residues. The CDR3 DNA follows: TGTGCCTGGAGTGTACAAAGGGGGACAGATACGCAGTATTTT. Translating it yields CAWSVQRGTDTQYF.

The rearrangement links TRBV6-5 to TRBJ1-1, with 7 bases matching TRBD1. The V and J ends lost 9 bases and 3 bases, in that order; junction bases with no gene match: 10. The CDR3 extends over 14 amino acids. CDR1 is MNHEY and CDR2 is SVGAGI in the germline V gene. The CDR3 here is CASHSRGVYTEAFF. In DNA form, the CDR3 reads TGTGCCAGTCACAGCAGGGGGGTATACACTGAAGCTTTCTTT.

The genes are TRBV7-2 and TRBJ2-2, with TRBD1 matching over 7 bases. The V gene's germline CDR1 is SGHTA and CDR2 FQGNSA. V lost 1 base to trimming and J lost 5 bases; unmatched junction nucleotides: 7. The CDR3 is made up of 16 amino acids. CDR3 in DNA: TGTGCCAGCAGCTTAGACAAGGGGGCTAGGACCGGGGAGCTGTTTTTT. Protein sequence: CASSLDKGARTGELFF.

This chain uses TRBV5-6 with TRBJ1-2; tentatively, D is TRBD1 (5 bases). V was cut by 0 bases and J by 3 bases, with 18 bases left in between. Germline CDR1 and CDR2: SGHDT and YYEEEE. This CDR3 region has 17 residues. The CDR3, as DNA: TGTGCCAGCAGCTTGGGACCGGTTGGGGGAGGGGACTATGGCTACACCTTC. The encoded protein is CASSLGPVGGGDYGYTF.

The chain recombines TRBV5-4 with TRBJ2-3; 8 positions match TRBD2. The CDR3 runs to 12 residues. The ends lost 7 bases at V and 4 bases at J; junction bases unmatched: 2. Germline V gives CDR1 SGHNT, CDR2 YYREEE (reference sequence). CDR3 nucleotides: TGTGCCAGCCGGGGGGGCGCAGATACGCAGTATTTT. Amino acid sequence: CASRGGADTQYF.

The chain links TRBV27 to TRBJ2-7; no clear D gene. Trimming stripped 5 bases from V and 0 bases from J, with 8 bases between. There are 13 residues in the CDR3. The germline gives CDR1 MNHEY, CDR2 SMNVEV (reference sequence). The CDR3 here is CASSPRLSYEQYV. CDR3 DNA: TGTGCCAGCAGTCCGAGACTCTCCTACGAGCAGTACGTC.

This sequence joins TRBV9 and TRBJ1-4; the D gene is possibly TRBD1 (5 bases). V lost 0 bases and J lost 8, with 14 bases in between. CDR3 length equals 15 residues. Germline V CDR1 and CDR2: SGDLS, YYNGEE. CDR3 sequence reads: CASSVDAGLDEKLFF. CDR3 nucleotide sequence: TGTGCCAGCAGCGTAGATGCAGGGTTAGACGAAAAACTGTTTTTT.

This chain uses TRBV5-1 with TRBJ2-3; 8 nucleotides agree with TRBD2. The CDR3 consists of 15 residues. J gave up 6 bases and V 4 bases, and 10 bases lay outside the gene matches. Germline V gene lookup returns CDR1 SGHRS and CDR2 YFSETQ. DNA for the CDR3: TGCGCCAGCAGCGATCCGGGAGGGGACGGGGATACGCAGTATTTT. Amino acids: CASSDPGGDGDTQYF.

The chain has TRBV7-2 and TRBJ2-1; TRBD2 is a possible D gene (7 bases). The germline CDR1 and CDR2 sequences are SGHTA and FQGNSA. The CDR3 consists of 15 residues. The V end was cut by 0 bases, the J end by 5 bases, with 11 bases between. The chain's CDR3 is CASSLAGGGNNEQFF. The DNA for the CDR3 is TGTGCCAGCAGCTTAGCGGGAGGGGGAAACAATGAGCAGTTCTTC.

DNA of the CDR3: TGTGCCAGCAGCTCTTCGGCAACTAGCGGGTTAACCTACGAGCAGTACGTC. Amino acid sequence: CASSSSATSGLTYEQYV. The chain has TRBV11-2 and TRBJ2-7; 9 bases agree with TRBD2. Germline V gene data show CDR1 as SGHAT and CDR2 as FQNNGV. The CDR3 is made up of 17 amino acids. With 4 bases clipped from V and 2 bases from J, the junction kept 12 bases outside the gene matches.

The chain recombines TRBV18 with TRBJ1-2, with D possibly matching TRBD1 (6 bases). Trimming pared 6 bases from V and 3 bases from J, leaving 11 bases between. Germline V gene data show CDR1 as KGHSH and CDR2 as LQKENI. The length of the CDR3 is 13 residues. The CDR3, as DNA: TGTGCCAGCTCGCCCGGGACACACTATGGCTACACCTTC. Amino acid sequence: CASSPGTHYGYTF.

The CDR3 here is CASRPLAGAVNTGELFF. CDR3 in DNA: TGTGCCAGCAGGCCTCTAGCGGGGGCCGTGAACACCGGGGAGCTGTTTTTT. The rearrangement uses TRBV11-2 and TRBJ2-2; 10 nucleotides agree with TRBD2. The V and J ends lost 6 bases and 1 base, in that order; junction bases with no gene match: 8. Germline lookup yields CDR1 SGHAT and CDR2 FQNNGV. This CDR3 comprises 17 residues.

The gene calls are TRBV5-1 and TRBJ1-4, with D possibly being TRBD1 (6 bases). CDR1 SGHRS and CDR2 YFSETQ come from the germline V gene. The CDR3 contains 17 residues. V was clipped by 4 bases and J by 4 bases, with 20 bases between them. CDR3 sequence: CASSPGVVGSLNEKLFF. The CDR3, as DNA: TGCGCCAGCAGCCCAGGGGTCGTTGGAAGCCTTAATGAAAAACTGTTTTTT.

The chain recombines TRBV21-1 with TRBJ2-3; TRBD1, as called in the table, went unchecked against the DNA. TRBV21-1 is annotated as a pseudogene. The CDR3 is 15 residues long. As DNA, the CDR3 is TGTGCCAGCAGCGGGACGGGACAGGGGACAGATACGCAGTATTTT. It is translated as CASSGTGQGTDTQYF.

V and J are TRBV5-6 and TRBJ1-4; D unresolved. CDR1 and CDR2 from the germline V gene are SGHDT and YYEEEE. The V end lost 2 bases, the J end lost 0 bases, and 8 bases lay between the germline ends. The CDR3 spans 15 residues. The CDR3 reads CASSFLRTTNEKLFF. The DNA for the CDR3 is TGTGCCAGCAGCTTTCTCAGGACAACTAATGAAAAACTGTTTTTT.

V gene TRBV3-1 (or the pseudogene TRBV3-2) combines with J gene TRBJ1-2; TRBD1 matches at 8 bases. Germline CDR1 reads LGHDT; CDR2 reads YNNKEL (reference sequence). The CDR3 loop spans 14 amino acids. Losses at the gene ends were 4 bases for V and 8 bases for J; bases not matched to a gene: 9. The CDR3 sequence is CASSLRQGRGGYTF. In DNA, the CDR3 is TGTGCCAGCAGCCTGCGACAGGGGAGAGGCGGCTACACCTTC.

This clone was counted only a few times. This chain connects TRBV2 to TRBJ1-4; D is uncertain. The CDR3 extends over 14 amino acids. The germline V gene encodes CDR1 SNHLY and CDR2 FYNNEI. V was shortened by 3 bases and J by 2 bases, with 7 bases between the two germline ends. The CDR3, as DNA: TGTGCCAGCAGTGAGAGACACACTAATGAAAAACTGTTTTTT. It specifies CASSERHTNEKLFF. Combining the CDR3 with reference TRBV2 and TRBJ1-4 gives the whole variable domain EPEVTQTPSHQVTQMGQEVILRCVPISNHLYFYWYRQILGQKVEFLVSFYNNEISEKSEIFDDQFSVERPDGSNFTLKIRSTKLEDSAMYFCASSERHTNEKLFFGSGTQLSVL.

The rearrangement uses TRBV19 and TRBJ2-1; TRBD2 matches 12 bases. CDR3 length: 16 amino acids. CDR1 and CDR2 from the germline V gene are LNHDA and SQIVND (reference sequence). Unmatched junction bases numbered 6, after V lost 5 bases and J lost 4 bases. The CDR3 spells CASSPMLAGGYNEQFF. CDR3 coding DNA: TGTGCCAGTAGTCCGATGCTAGCGGGGGGGTACAATGAGCAGTTCTTC.

The rearrangement links TRBV4-1 to TRBJ2-2, with TRBD2 matching 10 bases. Unmatched junction bases numbered 4, after V lost 4 bases and J lost 2 bases. The CDR3 extends over 16 amino acids. From germline, CDR1 is MGHRA and CDR2 YSYEKL. CDR3 sequence: CASSRLAGTNTGELFF. The CDR3 DNA reads TGCGCCAGCAGCCGACTAGCGGGCACTAACACCGGGGAGCTGTTTTTT.